This record concerns one T cell receptor (beta chain) sequence. With 3 bases removed from V and 3 bases from J, the gap between germline ends came to 20 bases. This CDR3 region has 17 residues. Germline CDR1 SGHTA, CDR2 FQGTGA. The sample is drawn from a study of shared clonotypes between healthy human individuals. Here immunoSEQ multiplex PCR was the method, and the copy in TCRdb shows in-frame clones only, minus some. The sample lists 490,000 or so clones, 76% occurring once. The sequenced material came from PBMCs. The receptor was derived from a middle-aged woman in good health. Some clones in this sample may be carry-over from other donors' samples. J is TRBJ1-1 and V is TRBV7-3; D may be TRBD1 (6 bases). The CDR3 region is CASSFSFGGRWDTEAFF. CDR3 bases: TGTGCCAGCAGCTTCAGCTTCGGGGGCCGGTGGGACACTGAAGCTTTCTTT.